The present T cell receptor beta chain was sequenced within a study of cytomegalovirus exposure and HLA in healthy donors. Findings of the study overall: According to the study, some 160 TCR beta chains were cytomegalovirus-associated.

V was clipped by 5 bases and J by 3 bases; unmatched bases: 6. The CDR3 sequence is 16 residues long. The germline V gene encodes CDR1 LNHNV and CDR2 YYDKDF (reference sequence). About this clone: The antigen remains unidentified.

Sequencing used immunoSEQ multiplex PCR; TCRdb keeps in-frame clones, though not all of them. Of approximately 110,000 clones detected, just under 95% appear once; the ten largest clones hold roughly 1.2%. This clonotype was sampled from a woman under 30 in good health and CMV-seronegative. This chain joins TRBV15 and TRBJ2-7, with 14 bases matching TRBD2. The material sequenced was PBMCs. This CDR3 is CATSSLGTSGSYEQYF. The CDR3 DNA reads as TGTGCCACCAGCTCTCTAGGGACTAGCGGGAGCTACGAGCAGTACTTC.